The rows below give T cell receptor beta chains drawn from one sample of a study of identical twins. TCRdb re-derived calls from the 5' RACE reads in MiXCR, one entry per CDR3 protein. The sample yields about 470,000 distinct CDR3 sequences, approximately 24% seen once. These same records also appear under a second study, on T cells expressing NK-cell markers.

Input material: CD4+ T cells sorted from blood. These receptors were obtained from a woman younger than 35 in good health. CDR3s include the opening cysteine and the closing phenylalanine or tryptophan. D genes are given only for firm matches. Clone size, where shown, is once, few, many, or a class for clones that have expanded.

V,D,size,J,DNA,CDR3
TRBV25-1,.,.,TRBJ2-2,TGTGCCAGCAGTCCCCCTCGGGGGAGTAGCACCGGGGAGCTGTTTTTT,CASSPPRGSSTGELFF
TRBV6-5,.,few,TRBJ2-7,TGTGCCAGCAGTGACAGAAACGAGCAGTACTTC,CASSDRNEQYF
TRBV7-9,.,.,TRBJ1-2,TGTGCCAGCAGCTTAGAGCTCTATGGCTACACCTTC,CASSLELYGYTF
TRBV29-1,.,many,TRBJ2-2,TGCAGCGTTGGTTACCAGAACACCGGGGAGCTGTTTTTT,CSVGYQNTGELFF
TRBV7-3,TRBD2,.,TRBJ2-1,TGTGCCAGCAGCTTAAGACCCAGCGGGGGGAATGAGCAGTTCTTC,CASSLRPSGGNEQFF
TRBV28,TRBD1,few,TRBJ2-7,TGTGCCAGCAGTCAAGGACAGGTGACCTACGAGCAGTACTTC,CASSQGQVTYEQYF
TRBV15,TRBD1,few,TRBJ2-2,TGTGCCACCAGCAGGGGACAGCTGAACACCGGGGAGCTGTTTTTT,CATSRGQLNTGELFF
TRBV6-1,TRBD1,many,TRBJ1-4,TGTGCCAGCAGTCCCACAGGGGGCGTTCGTGAAAAACTGTTTTTT,CASSPTGGVREKLFF
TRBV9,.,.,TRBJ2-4,TGTGCCAGCAGCGTAGGAAATGTGGGGTTAGGCAAAAACATTCAGTACTTC,CASSVGNVGLGKNIQYF
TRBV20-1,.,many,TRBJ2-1,TGCAGTGCTACTGCGGGACTCCGCAATGAGCAGTTCTTC,CSATAGLRNEQFF
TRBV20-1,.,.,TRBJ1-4,TGCAGTGGTTTTATGAGGGGCAATAATGAAAAACTGTTTTTT,CSGFMRGNNEKLFF
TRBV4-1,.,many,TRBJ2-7,TGCGCCAGCAGCCAAGATCCCGGGAGCTCCTACGAGCAGTACTTC,CASSQDPGSSYEQYF
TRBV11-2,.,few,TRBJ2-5,TGTGCCAGCAGCGCAGGAGGGCCCCTAGAGACCCAGTACTTC,CASSAGGPLETQYF
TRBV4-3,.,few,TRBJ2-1,TGCGCCAGCAGAAACGGCCGTAGCTCCTACAATGAGCAGTTCTTC,CASRNGRSSYNEQFF
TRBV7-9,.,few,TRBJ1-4,TGTGCCAGCAGCGTAGACAGGACTAATGAAAAACTGTTTTTT,CASSVDRTNEKLFF
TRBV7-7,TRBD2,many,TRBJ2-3,TGTGCCAGCAGCCAGTTAGCGGGACCAGATACGCAGTATTTT,CASSQLAGPDTQYF
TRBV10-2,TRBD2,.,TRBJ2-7,TGCGCCAGACTAGCGGGCTCCTACGAGCAGTACTTC,CARLAGSYEQYF
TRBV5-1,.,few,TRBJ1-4,TGCGCCAGCAGCACAGGGATGGGGAATGAAAAACTGTTTTTT,CASSTGMGNEKLFF
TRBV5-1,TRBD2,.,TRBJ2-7,TGCGCCAGCAGCGGGACCGGGACTAGCGGCGAGCAGTACTTC,CASSGTGTSGEQYF
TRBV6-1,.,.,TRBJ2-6,TGTGCCAGCAGTCCAGACTTACCAGCCCCCCCTGGGGCCAACGTCCTGACTTTC,CASSPDLPAPPGANVLTF
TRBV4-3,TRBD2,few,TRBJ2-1,TGCGCCAGCAGCCAAGATCGGGGTAGCGGGAACAATGAGCAGTTCTTC,CASSQDRGSGNNEQFF
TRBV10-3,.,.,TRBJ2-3,TGTGCCATCAGGGCCAGCATCACAGATACGCAGTATTTT,CAIRASITDTQYF
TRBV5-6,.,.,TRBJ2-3,TGTGCCAGCAGTCCCGGGGACACTAACACAGATACGCAGTATTTT,CASSPGDTNTDTQYF
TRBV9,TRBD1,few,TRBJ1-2,TGTGCCAGCAGCGTAGCTGGACAGGTACCTAACTATGGCTACACCTTC,CASSVAGQVPNYGYTF
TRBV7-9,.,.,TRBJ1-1,TGTGCCAGCAGCTCGATTGGGGGGCCAGCTTTCTTT,CASSSIGGPAFF
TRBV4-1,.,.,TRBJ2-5,TGCGCCAGCAGCCAAGGTGTGGGAGTGAAGACCCAGTACTTC,CASSQGVGVKTQYF
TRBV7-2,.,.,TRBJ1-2,TGTGCCAGCAGCTCCACCGGGACCGATTATGGCTACACCTTC,CASSSTGTDYGYTF
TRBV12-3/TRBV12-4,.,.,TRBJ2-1,TGTGCCAGTAGTAATGGGCTTGGGCGGTATGAGCAGTTCTTC,CASSNGLGRYEQFF
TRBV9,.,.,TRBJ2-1,TGTGCCAGCAGCGTAGGGACAGATCTAGAGCAGTTCTTC,CASSVGTDLEQFF
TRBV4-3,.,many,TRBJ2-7,TGCGCCAGCAGCCAGGGACTCAACTACGAGCAGTACTTC,CASSQGLNYEQYF
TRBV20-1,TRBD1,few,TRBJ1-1,TGCAGTGCTTGGGGACAGACGAACACTGAAGCTTTCTTT,CSAWGQTNTEAFF
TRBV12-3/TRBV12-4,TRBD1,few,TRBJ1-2,TGTGCCAGCCTACGACGACAGGGGGAATTTGGCTACACCTTC,CASLRRQGEFGYTF
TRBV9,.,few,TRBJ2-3,TGTGCCAGCAGCGTAGCACTTACCACAGATACGCAGTATTTT,CASSVALTTDTQYF
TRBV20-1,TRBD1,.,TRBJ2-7,TGCGGTGGTACCACAGGGGGCTTTTCCTACGAGCAGTACTTC,CGGTTGGFSYEQYF
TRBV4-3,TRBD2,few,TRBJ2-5,TGCGCCAGCAGCCAAGAACCCCGACTAGCGGAAGAGACCCAGTACTTC,CASSQEPRLAEETQYF
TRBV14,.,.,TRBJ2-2,TGTGCCAGCAGCCAATCTTCGGGAGTCAACACCGGGGAGCTGTTTTTT,CASSQSSGVNTGELFF
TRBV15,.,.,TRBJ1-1,TGTGCCACCAGCAGAGAGTTGCACACTGAAGCTTTCTTT,CATSRELHTEAFF
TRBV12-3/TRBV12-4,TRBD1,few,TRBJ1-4,TGTGCCAGCAGTTTCCAGGGGGAGCAGGAAAAACTGTTTTTT,CASSFQGEQEKLFF
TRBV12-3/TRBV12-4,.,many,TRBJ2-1,TGTGCCAGCAGTTCCGAGTACAATGAGCAGTTCTTC,CASSSEYNEQFF
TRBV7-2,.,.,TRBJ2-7,TGTGCCAGCAGCTTAGCGGCGCGCGAGCAGTACTTC,CASSLAAREQYF
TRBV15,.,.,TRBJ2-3,TGTGCCACCAGCAGAGTTAGATTCAGTACGCAGTATTTT,CATSRVRFSTQYF
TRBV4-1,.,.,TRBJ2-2,TGCGCCAGCAGCCAAGAATTCCCCGGGGAGCTGTTTTTT,CASSQEFPGELFF
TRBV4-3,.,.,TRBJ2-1,TGCGCCAGCAGCCGTCCCCACGGTGAGCAGTTCTTC,CASSRPHGEQFF
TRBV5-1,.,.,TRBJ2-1,TGCGCCAGCTCAGACTTTCTGAGCTCCTACAATGAGCAGTTCTTC,CASSDFLSSYNEQFF
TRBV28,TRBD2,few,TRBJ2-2,TGTGCCAGCACCACCGCGGGACTAGCGGGAGGACGGTGGAGGGAGCTGTTTTTT,CASTTAGLAGGRWRELFF
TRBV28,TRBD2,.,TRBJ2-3,TGTGCCAGCAGTTTCATCCTAGCGGGGGGGCAGGTGTTAACAGATACGCAGTATTTT,CASSFILAGGQVLTDTQYF
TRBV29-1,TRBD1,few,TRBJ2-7,TGCAGCGTTAATAGACAGGGGACTTCCTACGAGCAGTACTTC,CSVNRQGTSYEQYF
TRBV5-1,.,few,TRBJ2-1,TGCGCCAGCAACGGACTATCCTCCTACAATGAGCAGTTCTTC,CASNGLSSYNEQFF
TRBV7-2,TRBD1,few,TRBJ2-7,TGTGCCAGCAGCCTGGACAGGGCAATGTACTTC,CASSLDRAMYF
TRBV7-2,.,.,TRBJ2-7,TGTGCCAGCAGCCCAAGCCCCTACGAGCAGTACTTC,CASSPSPYEQYF